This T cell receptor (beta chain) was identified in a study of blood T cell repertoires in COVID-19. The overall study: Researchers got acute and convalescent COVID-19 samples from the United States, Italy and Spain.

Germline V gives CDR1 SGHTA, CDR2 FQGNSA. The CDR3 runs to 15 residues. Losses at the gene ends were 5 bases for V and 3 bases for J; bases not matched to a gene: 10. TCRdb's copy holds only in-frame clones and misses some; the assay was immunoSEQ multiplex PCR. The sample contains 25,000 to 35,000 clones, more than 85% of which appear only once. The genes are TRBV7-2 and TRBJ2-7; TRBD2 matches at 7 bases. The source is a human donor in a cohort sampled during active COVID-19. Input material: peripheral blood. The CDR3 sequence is CASSPSSTSNYEQYF. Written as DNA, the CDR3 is TGTGCCAGCAGCCCGTCCTCGACTAGCAACTACGAGCAGTACTTC.